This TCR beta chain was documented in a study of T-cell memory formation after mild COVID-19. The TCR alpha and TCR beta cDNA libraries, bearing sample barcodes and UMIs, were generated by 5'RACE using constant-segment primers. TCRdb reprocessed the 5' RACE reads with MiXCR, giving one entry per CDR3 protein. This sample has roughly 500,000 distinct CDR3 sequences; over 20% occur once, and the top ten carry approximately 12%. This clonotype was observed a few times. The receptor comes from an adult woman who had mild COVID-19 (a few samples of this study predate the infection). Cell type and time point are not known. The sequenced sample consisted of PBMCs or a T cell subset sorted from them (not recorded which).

In nucleotides, the CDR3 is TGTGCCAGCAGCGTGGCGGAGGGGCGGCGATACAATGAGCAGTTCTTC. Amino acids: CASSVAEGRRYNEQFF. The chain is built from TRBV9 and TRBJ2-1; perhaps TRBD2 as D (6 bases). This CDR3 spans 16 amino acids. CDR1 is SGDLS, CDR2 YYNGEE, per germline. The germline V and J ends were trimmed by 2 bases and 4 bases, with 16 bases remaining between them.